One sample yielded the 21 T cell receptor beta chains listed below, sequenced in a study of cytomegalovirus exposure and HLA in healthy donors. The PCR ran on 60 Vbeta and 13 Jbeta primers. Repertoires were generated with immunoSEQ multiplex PCR, while TCRdb's copy carries only in-frame clones and drops some. The table lists 60,000 to 70,000 clones, around three quarters of them singletons. The source material was PBMCs. The receptors were gathered from a woman aged 25 to 39 in good health and CMV-seronegative.

The rearrangement uses TRBV6-5 and TRBJ2-5; D possibly corresponds to TRBD1 (6 bases). The V end was cut by 5 bases, the J end by 1 base, with 11 bases between. Germline loops: CDR1 MNHEY, CDR2 SVGAGI. The CDR3 spans 14 residues. The CDR3: CASSVTGLQETQYF. In DNA, the CDR3 is TGTGCCAGCAGTGTTACAGGGCTCCAAGAGACCCAGTACTTC.

In this sample, this clone turned up a few times. The chain couples TRBV6-5 to TRBJ1-2, with 7 bases that match TRBD1. The CDR3 spans 13 residues. Germline V CDR1 and CDR2: MNHEY, SVGAGI. Unmatched junction bases numbered 7, after V lost 6 bases and J lost 6 bases. CDR3 amino acids: CASSLTGIHGYTF. CDR3 sequence (DNA): TGTGCCAGCAGCCTGACAGGGATACATGGCTACACCTTC.

The CDR3 DNA follows: TGTGCCTGGAGGTACAGGGACAGGGGCACTGAAGCTTTCTTT. Its translation: CAWRYRDRGTEAFF. The J gene is TRBJ1-1, the V gene TRBV30; TRBD1 matches at 10 bases. Looked up from germline, CDR1 is GTSNPN and CDR2 is SVGIG (reference sequence). The ends lost 3 bases at V and 4 bases at J; junction bases unmatched: 5. CDR3 length: 14 residues.

The genes are TRBV23-1 and TRBJ2-7; TRBD1 agrees at 7 bases. TRBV23-1 is known as an ORF, though its function is uncertain. The junction had 6 bases not matched to a gene; V was cut back by 2 bases and J by 2 bases. The CDR3 has 15 amino acids. The CDR3: CASSQGRGRTYEQYF. The CDR3 DNA reads TGCGCCAGCAGTCAAGGTAGGGGGCGTACCTACGAGCAGTACTTC.

The genes are TRBV14 and TRBJ2-1; 7 bases line up with TRBD2. With 2 bases clipped from V and 8 bases from J, the junction kept 6 bases outside the gene matches. The CDR3 length is 14 residues. The germline gives CDR1 SGHDN, CDR2 FVKESK. This chain's CDR3 is CASSQRRGVDEQFF. The CDR3 region has the DNA TGTGCCAGCAGCCAACGTCGGGGGGTCGATGAGCAGTTCTTC.

The chain is built from TRBV5-4 and TRBJ2-2; 9 nucleotides line up with TRBD2. J gave up 5 bases and V 1 base, and 3 bases lay outside the gene matches. The germline CDR1 and CDR2 sequences are SGHNT and YYREEE (reference sequence). CDR3 length: 15 amino acids. The DNA of the CDR3 is TGTGCCAGCAGCTTGTACCTAGCGGGAACCGGGGAGCTGTTTTTT. Protein product: CASSLYLAGTGELFF.

This chain connects TRBV6-5 to TRBJ1-2; 7 bases are shared with TRBD1. The junction had 11 bases not matched to a gene; V was cut back by 7 bases and J by 6 bases. There are 14 residues in the CDR3. In germline, CDR1 is MNHEY, CDR2 SVGAGI. Written as DNA, the CDR3 is TGTGCCAGCACCCTCAACGAGGGGGCAGATGGCTACACCTTC. This codes for CASTLNEGADGYTF.

J is TRBJ2-2 and V is TRBV4-2; 9 positions match TRBD2. The CDR3 is 17 residues long. V lost 1 base and J lost 3; bases outside the gene matches: 6. From germline, CDR1 is LGHNA and CDR2 YNFKEQ. The CDR3 DNA reads TGTGCCAGCAGCCAAGGGGCGGGGGGGCTTTACACCGGGGAGCTGTTTTTT. Its translation: CASSQGAGGLYTGELFF.

The chain is built from TRBV5-4 and TRBJ2-2; 10 nucleotides agree with TRBD1. V was pared by 4 bases and J by 6 bases, with 6 bases of the junction left unmatched. There are 15 residues in the CDR3. Per the germline V gene, CDR1 is SGHNT and CDR2 is YYREEE (reference sequence). CDR3 sequence (DNA): TGTGCCAGCAGCCCTAGACAGGGGGCGGCCGGGGAGCTGTTTTTT. As protein: CASSPRQGAAGELFF.

DNA for the CDR3: TGTGCCAGCAGCGTAGTCGTGACAGGGGACGACGAGCAGTACTTC. It is translated as CASSVVVTGDDEQYF. This chain connects TRBV9 to TRBJ2-7; 8 bases match TRBD1. V lost 0 bases and J lost 5; bases outside the gene matches: 7. The CDR3 spans 15 residues. Per germline, CDR1 SGDLS and CDR2 YYNGEE.

This clone was seen a handful of times. The rearrangement joins TRBV6-4 to TRBJ2-1, with 9 bases fitting TRBD2. CDR1 MRHNA and CDR2 SNTAGT come from the germline V gene. The CDR3 consists of 16 residues. V gave up 4 bases and J gave up 8 bases; unmatched junction bases: 12. CDR3 nucleotides: TGTGCCAGCAGTGTCTCTCTTAGCGGGGGAACCGATGAGCAGTTCTTC. Translation: CASSVSLSGGTDEQFF.

V usage is TRBV30 and J usage is TRBJ2-1, with 9 bases matching TRBD2. Trimming cost V 1 base and J 3 bases; bases outside gene matches: 4. Germline V gives CDR1 GTSNPN, CDR2 SVGIG (reference sequence). The CDR3 covers 15 residues. CDR3 sequence: CAWSAAGGLYNEQFF. CDR3 bases: TGTGCCTGGAGTGCAGCGGGAGGACTCTACAATGAGCAGTTCTTC.

CDR3 sequence: CASSDSGTADTQYF. The CDR3 DNA sequence: TGCGCCAGCAGTGACAGCGGGACCGCAGATACGCAGTATTTT. The chain links TRBV10-1 to TRBJ2-3, with TRBD2 identical over 7 bases. Looked up from germline, CDR1 is WNHNN and CDR2 is SYGVQD (reference sequence). Unmatched junction bases numbered 4, after V lost 3 bases and J lost 4 bases. The CDR3 contains 14 residues.

This clone was observed a few times. This sequence joins TRBV6-1 and TRBJ1-1; 7 bases line up with TRBD1. The CDR3 sequence is 14 residues long. CDR1 MNHNS and CDR2 SASEGT come from the germline V gene. V lost 5 bases and J lost 0; bases outside the gene matches: 3. CDR3 bases: TGTGCCAGCAGTACAGGGGAAATGAACACTGAAGCTTTCTTT. Translation: CASSTGEMNTEAFF.

V usage is TRBV30 and J usage is TRBJ2-6, with D possibly TRBD1 on 5 matching bases. Germline V CDR1 and CDR2: GTSNPN, SVGIG (reference sequence). CDR3 length equals 17 residues. Trimming removed 0 bases from V and 1 base from J, with 13 bases in between. CDR3 in amino acids: CAWSVGVRLSGANVLTF. CDR3 DNA: TGTGCCTGGAGTGTAGGGGTCAGATTATCTGGGGCCAACGTCCTGACTTTC.

The J gene is TRBJ2-5, the V gene TRBV25-1, with a possible D match to TRBD2 (6 bases). The CDR3 extends over 18 amino acids. The V end was cut by 2 bases, the J end by 0 bases, with 19 bases between. Germline V gene lookup returns CDR1 MGHDK and CDR2 SYGVNS. CDR3 loop: CASSERGPSASYQETQYF. In nucleotides, the CDR3 is TGTGCCAGCAGTGAAAGGGGCCCTAGCGCCTCGTACCAAGAGACCCAGTACTTC. Looking up the rest from reference TRBV25-1 and TRBJ2-5 gives the full variable domain: EADIYQTPRYLVIGTGKKITLECSQTMGHDKMYWYQQDPGMELHLIHYSYGVNSTEKGDLSSESTVSRIRTEHFPLTLESARPSHTSQYLCASSERGPSASYQETQYFGPGTRLLVL.

This clone has a handful of counts. The J gene is TRBJ2-6, the V gene TRBV6-1, with 12 nucleotides matching TRBD1. Trimming at V came to 3 bases and at J to 2 bases, leaving 5 bases not matched to a gene. CDR1 is MNHNS and CDR2 is SASEGT in the germline V gene. This CDR3 is built from 18 residues. The CDR3 coding sequence is TGTGCCAGCAGTGATCGGGACAGGGGGCTGGCTGGGGCCAACGTCCTGACTTTC. This encodes CASSDRDRGLAGANVLTF.

This clone was detected a few times. The chain uses TRBV6-1 and TRBJ2-2, with D tentatively TRBD1 (6 bases). Trimming took 4 bases from V and 3 from J, leaving 6 bases between them. CDR1 and CDR2 (germline): MNHNS, SASEGT. This CDR3 is 13 amino acids long. The CDR3 nucleotides are TGTGCCAGCAGTGGACAGGACACCGGGGAGCTGTTTTTT. This gives the protein CASSGQDTGELFF.

The V call is TRBV7-9, the J call TRBJ2-7, with 8 bases lining up with TRBD2. Per the germline V gene, CDR1 is SEHNR and CDR2 is FQNEAQ (reference sequence). V lost 4 bases and J lost 5; bases outside the gene matches: 4. The CDR3 loop spans 13 amino acids. The CDR3 coding sequence is TGTGCCAGCAGCTCCCCGGGACTAGACGAGCAGTACTTC. It specifies CASSSPGLDEQYF.

This clone was counted only a few times. The chain has TRBV6-5 and TRBJ2-3, with TRBD2 matching 13 bases. The CDR3 runs to 14 residues. CDR1 is MNHEY, CDR2 SVGAGI, per germline. V lost 6 bases to trimming and J lost 8 bases; unmatched junction nucleotides: 5. CDR3 in amino acids: CASRGLAGKGTQYF. The CDR3 region has the DNA TGTGCCAGCAGGGGACTAGCGGGAAAGGGTACGCAGTATTTT.

V and J are TRBV7-2 and TRBJ1-2, with 9 bases fitting TRBD1. CDR3 length: 13 amino acids. The V and J ends lost 1 base and 10 bases, in that order; junction bases with no gene match: 4. The V gene's germline CDR1 is SGHTA and CDR2 FQGNSA. The chain's CDR3 is CASSLGQGDDYTF. CDR3 in DNA: TGTGCCAGCAGCTTAGGACAGGGGGATGACTACACCTTC.